These T cell receptor beta chains were read from a single sample in a study of response to subunit inactivated influenza vaccine. MiXCR was run by TCRdb on the RT-PCR reads, yielding one entry per CDR3 protein. The sample has 650,000 to 700,000 distinct CDR3 sequences, approximately 14% seen once. The source material was PBMCs from blood, sampled 12 days after vaccination. All receptors derive from a middle-aged man who received an inactivated influenza vaccine. Each CDR3 is given with its conserved first and last residue. The D gene is left open where the match is weak. Size tells how often a clone was seen (once, few, many) or the class of an expanded clone, and some rows leave it out.

V gene: TRBV5-1; D gene: NA; J gene: TRBJ2-5; clone size: many; CDR3 length: 14; CDR3 DNA: TGCGCCAGCAGCGAACGGATGCCCCAAGAGACCCAGTACTTC; CDR3 protein: CASSERMPQETQYF
V gene: TRBV15; D gene: TRBD2; J gene: TRBJ2-1; clone size: many; CDR3 length: 13; CDR3 DNA: TGTGCCACCGGGACTAGCAGTTACAATGAGCAGTTCTTC; CDR3 protein: CATGTSSYNEQFF
V gene: TRBV9; D gene: NA; J gene: TRBJ2-3; clone size: many; CDR3 length: 15; CDR3 DNA: TGTGCCAGCAGCCCCACGGGTCCCCTTACAGATACGCAGTATTTT; CDR3 protein: CASSPTGPLTDTQYF
V gene: TRBV12-3/TRBV12-4; D gene: NA; J gene: TRBJ1-5; clone size: many; CDR3 length: 13; CDR3 DNA: TGTGCCAGCAGCCCATCGGGCAATCAGCCCCAGCATTTT; CDR3 protein: CASSPSGNQPQHF
V gene: TRBV29-1; D gene: NA; J gene: TRBJ1-1; clone size: NA; CDR3 length: 13; CDR3 DNA: TGCAGCGCTTCCGGTTATAGGAACACTGAAGCTTTCTTT; CDR3 protein: CSASGYRNTEAFF
V gene: TRBV29-1; D gene: NA; J gene: TRBJ2-1; clone size: few; CDR3 length: 12; CDR3 DNA: TGCAGCGTTGGATCTGGCTACAATGAGCAGTTCTTC; CDR3 protein: CSVGSGYNEQFF
V gene: TRBV5-1; D gene: TRBD1; J gene: TRBJ2-3; clone size: many; CDR3 length: 15; CDR3 DNA: TGCGCCAGCAGCTTGGGGACAGGCTACACAGATACGCAGTATTTT; CDR3 protein: CASSLGTGYTDTQYF
V gene: TRBV10-2; D gene: TRBD2; J gene: TRBJ2-1; clone size: NA; CDR3 length: 21; CDR3 DNA: TGCGCCAGCAGTCGGGGACTAGCGGGGGGCATTAACATATCGCAGCACAATGAGCAGTTCTTC; CDR3 protein: CASSRGLAGGINISQHNEQFF
V gene: TRBV6-5; D gene: NA; J gene: TRBJ2-7; clone size: many; CDR3 length: 16; CDR3 DNA: TGTGCCAGCAGTTACTCTTCGGGCTGGACAACCTACGAGCAGTACTTC; CDR3 protein: CASSYSSGWTTYEQYF
V gene: TRBV12-3/TRBV12-4; D gene: NA; J gene: TRBJ2-2; clone size: NA; CDR3 length: 14; CDR3 DNA: TGTGCCAGCGACCCAGGGCGAAACACCGGGGAGCTGTTTTTT; CDR3 protein: CASDPGRNTGELFF
V gene: TRBV24-1; D gene: NA; J gene: TRBJ1-5; clone size: NA; CDR3 length: 14; CDR3 DNA: TGTGCCACCAGTGCTCTTCATAGCAATCAGCCCCAGCATTTT; CDR3 protein: CATSALHSNQPQHF
V gene: TRBV2; D gene: NA; J gene: TRBJ2-3; clone size: few; CDR3 length: 15; CDR3 DNA: TGTGCCAGCAGTGAAACCCAGACCTACACAGATACGCAGTATTTT; CDR3 protein: CASSETQTYTDTQYF
V gene: TRBV28; D gene: TRBD1; J gene: TRBJ2-7; clone size: NA; CDR3 length: 12; CDR3 DNA: TGTGCCAGCAACAGGGGCGCCTACGAGCAGTACTTC; CDR3 protein: CASNRGAYEQYF
V gene: TRBV3-1; D gene: NA; J gene: TRBJ1-6; clone size: few; CDR3 length: 14; CDR3 DNA: TGTGCCAGCAGCCAAGTGAGGACATCTTCACCCCTCCACTTT; CDR3 protein: CASSQVRTSSPLHF
V gene: TRBV27; D gene: NA; J gene: TRBJ2-1; clone size: NA; CDR3 length: 14; CDR3 DNA: TGTGCCAGCAGTTTAGGTAGGATCTGGGATGAGCAGTTCTTC; CDR3 protein: CASSLGRIWDEQFF
V gene: TRBV7-2; D gene: NA; J gene: TRBJ1-3; clone size: NA; CDR3 length: 16; CDR3 DNA: TGTGCCAGCAGCTTAGCGTCCCCAGGGGCTGGAAACACCATATATTTT; CDR3 protein: CASSLASPGAGNTIYF
V gene: TRBV4-3; D gene: NA; J gene: TRBJ2-1; clone size: NA; CDR3 length: 15; CDR3 DNA: TGCGCCAGCAGCCAAGATAAGGCGTTCTACAATGAGCAGTTCTTC; CDR3 protein: CASSQDKAFYNEQFF
V gene: TRBV6-2/TRBV6-3; D gene: NA; J gene: TRBJ1-1; clone size: few; CDR3 length: 14; CDR3 DNA: TGTGCCAGCAGTTACCTAGGGTTGAACACTGAAGCTTTCTTT; CDR3 protein: CASSYLGLNTEAFF
V gene: TRBV20-1; D gene: NA; J gene: TRBJ2-7; clone size: few; CDR3 length: 14; CDR3 DNA: TGCAGTGCTAGAGTTGGGGTCAGACCCTACGAGCAGTACTTC; CDR3 protein: CSARVGVRPYEQYF
V gene: TRBV7-8; D gene: NA; J gene: TRBJ2-1; clone size: NA; CDR3 length: 18; CDR3 DNA: TGTGCCAGCAGACAAACCCAACGGGGTCCCCCCCGATACAATGAGCAGTTCTTC; CDR3 protein: CASRQTQRGPPRYNEQFF
V gene: TRBV7-2; D gene: TRBD2; J gene: TRBJ2-1; clone size: many; CDR3 length: 16; CDR3 DNA: TGTGCCAGCAGCCCAGTCTTACGGGAGGTCTACAATGAGCAGTTCTTC; CDR3 protein: CASSPVLREVYNEQFF
V gene: TRBV28; D gene: NA; J gene: TRBJ1-5; clone size: once; CDR3 length: 14; CDR3 DNA: TGTGCCAGCGGCCCCGGTCGGGGGAATCAGCCCCAGCATTTT; CDR3 protein: CASGPGRGNQPQHF
V gene: TRBV12-3/TRBV12-4; D gene: NA; J gene: TRBJ1-5; clone size: many; CDR3 length: 14; CDR3 DNA: TGTGCCAGCAGTTTAGGTCCGAGCAATCAGCCCCAGCATTTT; CDR3 protein: CASSLGPSNQPQHF
V gene: TRBV11-2; D gene: NA; J gene: TRBJ2-3; clone size: few; CDR3 length: 15; CDR3 DNA: TGTGCCAGCAGCTCTCGGGGTCTAACTACAGATACGCAGTATTTT; CDR3 protein: CASSSRGLTTDTQYF
V gene: TRBV6-2/TRBV6-3; D gene: NA; J gene: TRBJ2-1; clone size: NA; CDR3 length: 16; CDR3 DNA: TGTGCCAGCACGGGGTTCCGCGGGTCCTCCTACAATGAGCAGTTCTTC; CDR3 protein: CASTGFRGSSYNEQFF
V gene: TRBV21-1; D gene: NA; J gene: TRBJ2-1; clone size: many; CDR3 length: 18; CDR3 DNA: TGTGCCAGCAGCAAAGCCTTTTCCGGGACAGGGGAATACAATGAGCAGTTCTTC; CDR3 protein: CASSKAFSGTGEYNEQFF
V gene: TRBV18; D gene: NA; J gene: TRBJ2-5; clone size: few; CDR3 length: 17; CDR3 DNA: TGTGCCAGCTCACCGCCTCGGACGGGTTTAGGGAAAGAGACCCAGTACTTC; CDR3 protein: CASSPPRTGLGKETQYF
V gene: TRBV11-1; D gene: NA; J gene: TRBJ2-1; clone size: NA; CDR3 length: 16; CDR3 DNA: TGTGCCAGCAGCTTAGAGCAGGGAATGGGACCGAATGAGCAGTTCTTC; CDR3 protein: CASSLEQGMGPNEQFF
V gene: TRBV12-3/TRBV12-4; D gene: NA; J gene: TRBJ1-5; clone size: NA; CDR3 length: 14; CDR3 DNA: TGTGCCAGCAGTTTTCATCTGGGGGTCCAGCCCCAGCATTTT; CDR3 protein: CASSFHLGVQPQHF
V gene: TRBV9; D gene: TRBD2; J gene: TRBJ2-7; clone size: NA; CDR3 length: 16; CDR3 DNA: TGTGCCAGCAGCTCAGGGACTAGCGACACGCTGGGCGAGCAGTACTTC; CDR3 protein: CASSSGTSDTLGEQYF
V gene: TRBV28; D gene: NA; J gene: TRBJ2-3; clone size: NA; CDR3 length: 16; CDR3 DNA: TGTGCCAGCAGTTTTGGGGGGACAGCTAGCACAGATACGCAGTATTTT; CDR3 protein: CASSFGGTASTDTQYF
V gene: TRBV9; D gene: NA; J gene: TRBJ2-1; clone size: many; CDR3 length: 13; CDR3 DNA: TGTGCCAGCAGTAATTTGCTGGGCCATGAGCAGTTCTTC; CDR3 protein: CASSNLLGHEQFF
V gene: TRBV10-3; D gene: TRBD2; J gene: TRBJ2-3; clone size: NA; CDR3 length: 19; CDR3 DNA: TGTGCCATCAGCGCCTTAGCGGGGCAACAAGGTACTAGCACAGATACGCAGTATTTT; CDR3 protein: CAISALAGQQGTSTDTQYF
V gene: TRBV11-1; D gene: NA; J gene: TRBJ2-7; clone size: few; CDR3 length: 14; CDR3 DNA: TGTGCCAGCAGCTTACGCAGGGGTGGGAACGAGCAGTACTTC; CDR3 protein: CASSLRRGGNEQYF
V gene: TRBV3-1; D gene: NA; J gene: TRBJ1-6; clone size: few; CDR3 length: 13; CDR3 DNA: TGTGCCAGCGGCGGACAGAATAATTCACCCCTCCACTTT; CDR3 protein: CASGGQNNSPLHF
V gene: TRBV20-1; D gene: TRBD1; J gene: TRBJ1-5; clone size: few; CDR3 length: 17; CDR3 DNA: TGCAGTGCTAGGTGGAGGGGGCAGGGGCCGGGCAATCAGCCCCAGCATTTT; CDR3 protein: CSARWRGQGPGNQPQHF
V gene: TRBV15; D gene: TRBD1; J gene: TRBJ1-5; clone size: few; CDR3 length: 15; CDR3 DNA: TGTGCCACCAGCACAGGGGGCGGAAGCAATCAGCCCCAGCATTTT; CDR3 protein: CATSTGGGSNQPQHF
V gene: TRBV9; D gene: TRBD1; J gene: TRBJ1-2; clone size: few; CDR3 length: 18; CDR3 DNA: TGTGCCAGCAGCGAAGCTGCCGGGACAGGGAAACTTAGCTATGGCTACACCTTC; CDR3 protein: CASSEAAGTGKLSYGYTF
V gene: TRBV6-1; D gene: TRBD1; J gene: TRBJ1-2; clone size: few; CDR3 length: 13; CDR3 DNA: TGTGCCACCAGGACAGGGGGCAACTATGGCTACACCTTC; CDR3 protein: CATRTGGNYGYTF
V gene: TRBV28; D gene: NA; J gene: TRBJ2-7; clone size: few; CDR3 length: 14; CDR3 DNA: TGTGCCAGCAGGACGACAGGCAGCTCCTACGAGCAGTACTTC; CDR3 protein: CASRTTGSSYEQYF
V gene: TRBV3-1; D gene: NA; J gene: TRBJ2-3; clone size: few; CDR3 length: 13; CDR3 DNA: TGTGCCAGCAGCCGACTACGCACAGATACGCAGTATTTT; CDR3 protein: CASSRLRTDTQYF
V gene: TRBV7-8; D gene: NA; J gene: TRBJ2-2; clone size: few; CDR3 length: 15; CDR3 DNA: TGTGCCAGCAGCACCCGGACTAGGGGGACCGGGGAGCTGTTTTTT; CDR3 protein: CASSTRTRGTGELFF
V gene: TRBV15; D gene: TRBD2; J gene: TRBJ2-2; clone size: few; CDR3 length: 15; CDR3 DNA: TGTGCCACCAGCGGCACTAGCGGGGGGACCGGGGAGCTGTTTTTT; CDR3 protein: CATSGTSGGTGELFF
V gene: TRBV28; D gene: TRBD2; J gene: TRBJ2-7; clone size: few; CDR3 length: 15; CDR3 DNA: TGTGCCAGCAGTTTTAGGACTAGCGGGATTCGCGAGCAGTACTTC; CDR3 protein: CASSFRTSGIREQYF
V gene: TRBV3-1; D gene: TRBD2; J gene: TRBJ2-5; clone size: few; CDR3 length: 15; CDR3 DNA: TGTGCCAGCAGCGCGAGCGGGACGGTGCAAGAGACCCAGTACTTC; CDR3 protein: CASSASGTVQETQYF
V gene: TRBV20-1; D gene: NA; J gene: TRBJ2-3; clone size: few; CDR3 length: 12; CDR3 DNA: TGCAGTGCCGCTTCACGAACAGATACGCAGTATTTT; CDR3 protein: CSAASRTDTQYF
V gene: TRBV27; D gene: NA; J gene: TRBJ2-1; clone size: few; CDR3 length: 12; CDR3 DNA: TGTGCCAGCAGAGAAGGGTACAATGAGCAGTTCTTC; CDR3 protein: CASREGYNEQFF
V gene: TRBV6-1; D gene: NA; J gene: TRBJ2-3; clone size: many; CDR3 length: 17; CDR3 DNA: TGTGCCAGCAGCCGAATTAGAGCTGTCACGAGCACAGATACGCAGTATTTT; CDR3 protein: CASSRIRAVTSTDTQYF
V gene: TRBV19; D gene: NA; J gene: TRBJ2-7; clone size: few; CDR3 length: 14; CDR3 DNA: TGTGCCAGTAGTATTCGGAATACGCCCTACGAGCAGTACTTC; CDR3 protein: CASSIRNTPYEQYF
V gene: TRBV5-1; D gene: NA; J gene: TRBJ1-2; clone size: many; CDR3 length: 15; CDR3 DNA: TGCGCCAGCAGCTTGGAGCTTCCAGGGCATCGAGGCTACACCTTC; CDR3 protein: CASSLELPGHRGYTF
V gene: TRBV5-1; D gene: NA; J gene: TRBJ2-7; clone size: once; CDR3 length: 13; CDR3 DNA: TGCGCCAGCAGCCAAGCCGCCGGGGACGAGCAGTACTTC; CDR3 protein: CASSQAAGDEQYF
V gene: TRBV27; D gene: NA; J gene: TRBJ1-2; clone size: many; CDR3 length: 13; CDR3 DNA: TGTGCCAGCAGTTTATCAGGGGGTCATGGCTACACCTTC; CDR3 protein: CASSLSGGHGYTF
V gene: TRBV29-1; D gene: NA; J gene: TRBJ2-5; clone size: NA; CDR3 length: 14; CDR3 DNA: TGCAGCGGCGGAACGGGGGCGGGTGCTCGGACCCAGTACTTC; CDR3 protein: CSGGTGAGARTQYF